This T cell receptor (beta chain) was retrieved from a study of pediatric ulcerative colitis. Study results and caveats: Clonal expansions reduced rectal repertoire diversity in acute severe colitis. All ulcerative colitis patients, but no controls, carried a couple of rectal clonotypes.

The assay was run at survey level. Up to 500,000 reads were sequenced per sample. TCRdb keeps only in-frame clones here, not all; method: immunoSEQ multiplex PCR. Here the sample spans roughly 64,000 clones, approximately 87% being singletons. Note on this clone: Its antigen remains unknown.

Trimming removed 4 bases from V and 2 bases from J, with 6 bases in between. Germline CDR1 and CDR2: GTSNPN and SVGIG (reference sequence). This CDR3 spans 12 amino acids. What was sequenced was blood. The chain links TRBV30 to TRBJ1-5, with D unclear. The clonotype was recovered from a boy aged 10-17 years with severe ulcerative colitis. The CDR3 sequence: CAWNGGNQPQHF. The CDR3 DNA follows: TGTGCCTGGAACGGTGGCAATCAGCCCCAGCATTTT. The entire variable domain, with the rest obtained from reference TRBV30 and TRBJ1-5, is as follows: SQTIHQWPATLVQPVGSPLSLECTVEGTSNPNLYWYRQAAGRGLQLLFYSVGIGQISSEVPQNLSASRPQDRQFILSSKKLLLSDSGFYLCAWNGGNQPQHFGDGTRLSIL.